This entry features one T cell receptor beta chain sequence. Libraries were prepared by immunoSEQ multiplex PCR; TCRdb keeps only in-frame clonotypes and omits some of them. In the table there are 300,000 to 400,000 clones, more than 75% of which are singletons. These data belong to a study of blood T cell repertoires in COVID-19. Germline V gene sequence: CDR1 SGHVS, CDR2 FNYEAQ. V shed 8 bases, J shed 2 bases, and the junction held 5 bases outside the gene matches. This CDR3 has 15 residues. V gene TRBV7-6 combines with J gene TRBJ2-1; TRBD2 matches 11 bases. Source material: peripheral blood. This TCR was sampled from a woman in her 50s with active or convalescent COVID-19. For the CDR3, the DNA is TGTGCCAGCGGCCCGACTAGCGGGGCCTACAATGAGCAGTTCTTC. This codes for CASGPTSGAYNEQFF. Using reference TRBV7-6 and TRBJ2-1 for the parts outside the CDR3, the full variable domain is GAGVSQSPRYKVTKRGQDVALRCDPISGHVSLYWYRQALGQGPEFLTYFNYEAQQDKSGLPNDRFSAERPEGSISTLTIQRTEQRDSAMYRCASGPTSGAYNEQFFGPGTRLTVL.